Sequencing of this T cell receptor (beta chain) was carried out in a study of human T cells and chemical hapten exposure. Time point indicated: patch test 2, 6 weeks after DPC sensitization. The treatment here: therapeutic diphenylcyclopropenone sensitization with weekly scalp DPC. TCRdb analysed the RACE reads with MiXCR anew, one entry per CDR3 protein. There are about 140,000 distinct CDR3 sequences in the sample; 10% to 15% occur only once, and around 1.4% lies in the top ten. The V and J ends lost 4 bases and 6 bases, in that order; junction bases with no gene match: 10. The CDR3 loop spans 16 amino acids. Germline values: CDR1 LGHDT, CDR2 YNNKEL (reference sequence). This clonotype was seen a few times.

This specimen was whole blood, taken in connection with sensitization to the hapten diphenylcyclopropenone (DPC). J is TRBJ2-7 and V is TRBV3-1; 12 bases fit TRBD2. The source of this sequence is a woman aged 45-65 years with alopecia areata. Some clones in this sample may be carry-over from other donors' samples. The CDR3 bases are TGTGCCAGCAGCCCCCGTCTAGCGGGAGGGCCCCGCGAGCAGTACTTC. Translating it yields CASSPRLAGGPREQYF.